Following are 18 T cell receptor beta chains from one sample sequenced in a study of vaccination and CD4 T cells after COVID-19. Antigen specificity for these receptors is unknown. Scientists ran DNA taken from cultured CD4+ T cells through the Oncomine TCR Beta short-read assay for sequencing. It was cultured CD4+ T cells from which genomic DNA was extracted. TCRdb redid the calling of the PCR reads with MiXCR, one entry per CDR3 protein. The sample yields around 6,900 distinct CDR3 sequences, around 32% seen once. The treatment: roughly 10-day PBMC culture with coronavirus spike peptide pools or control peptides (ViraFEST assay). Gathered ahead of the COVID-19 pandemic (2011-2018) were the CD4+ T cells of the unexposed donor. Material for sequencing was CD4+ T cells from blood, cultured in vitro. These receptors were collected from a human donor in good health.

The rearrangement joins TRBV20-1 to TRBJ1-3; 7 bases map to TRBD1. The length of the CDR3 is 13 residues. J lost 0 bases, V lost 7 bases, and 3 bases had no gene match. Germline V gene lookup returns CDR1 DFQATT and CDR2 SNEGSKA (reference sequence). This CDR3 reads CSGQGLSGNTIYF. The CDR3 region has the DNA TGCAGTGGACAGGGACTCTCTGGAAACACCATATATTTT.

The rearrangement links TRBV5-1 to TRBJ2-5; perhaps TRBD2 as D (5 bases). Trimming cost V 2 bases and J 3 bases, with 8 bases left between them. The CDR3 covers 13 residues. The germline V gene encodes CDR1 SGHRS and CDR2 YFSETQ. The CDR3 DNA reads TGCGCCAGCAGCTTTGAGGGAGAAGAGACCCAGTACTTC. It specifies CASSFEGEETQYF. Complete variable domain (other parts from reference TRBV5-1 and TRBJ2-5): KAGVTQTPRYLIKTRGQQVTLSCSPISGHRSVSWYQQTPGQGLQFLFEYFSETQRNKGNFPGRFSGRQFSNSRSEMNVSTLELGDSALYLCASSFEGEETQYFGPGTRLLVL.

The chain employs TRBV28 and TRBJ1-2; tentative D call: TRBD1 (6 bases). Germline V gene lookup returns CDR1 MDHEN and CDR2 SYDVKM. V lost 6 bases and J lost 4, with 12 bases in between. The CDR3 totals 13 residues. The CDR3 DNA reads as TGTGCCAGCAGCCGTTCAGGGGTCTATGGCTACACCTTC. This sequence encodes CASSRSGVYGYTF.

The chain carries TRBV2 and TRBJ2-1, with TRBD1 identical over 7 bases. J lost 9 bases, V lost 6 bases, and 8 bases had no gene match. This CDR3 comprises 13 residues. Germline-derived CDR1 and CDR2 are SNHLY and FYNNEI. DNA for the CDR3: TGTGCCAGCAGGGTCACAGGGGCCAGTGAGCAGTTCTTC. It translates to CASRVTGASEQFF.

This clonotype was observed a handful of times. CDR3 coding DNA: TGTGCCAGCAGCTCCCGCGTGGGCGGGGGAGAGACCCAGTACTTC. This translates into CASSSRVGGGETQYF. The gene calls are TRBV7-2 and TRBJ2-5, with TRBD2 matching over 7 bases. The CDR3 has 15 amino acids. V dropped 4 bases and J dropped 4; count of bases not matched to a gene: 9. CDR1 is SGHTA and CDR2 is FQGNSA in the germline V gene.

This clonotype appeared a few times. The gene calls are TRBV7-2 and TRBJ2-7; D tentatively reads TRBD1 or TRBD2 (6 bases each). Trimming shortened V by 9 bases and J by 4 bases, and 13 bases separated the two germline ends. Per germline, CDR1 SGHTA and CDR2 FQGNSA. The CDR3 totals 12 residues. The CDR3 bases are TGTGCCAGTAGGGGGGACCGATACGAGCAGTACTTC. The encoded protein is CASRGDRYEQYF.

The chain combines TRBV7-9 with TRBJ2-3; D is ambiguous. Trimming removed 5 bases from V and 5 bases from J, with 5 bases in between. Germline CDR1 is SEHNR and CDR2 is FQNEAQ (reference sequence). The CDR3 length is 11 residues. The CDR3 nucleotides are TGTGCCAGCAGCGCCCTAGATACGCAGTATTTT. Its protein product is CASSALDTQYF. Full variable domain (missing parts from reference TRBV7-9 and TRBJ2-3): DTGVSQNPRHKITKRGQNVTFRCDPISEHNRLYWYRQTLGQGPEFLTYFQNEAQLEKSRLLSDRFSAERPKGSFSTLEIQRTEQGDSAMYLCASSALDTQYFGPGTRLTVL.

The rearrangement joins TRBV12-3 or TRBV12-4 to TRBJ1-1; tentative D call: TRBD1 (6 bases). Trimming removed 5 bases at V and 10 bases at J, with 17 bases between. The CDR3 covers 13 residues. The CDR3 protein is CASSPDRSPGAFF. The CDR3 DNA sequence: TGTGCCAGCAGTCCCGACAGGTCCCCAGGAGCTTTCTTT.

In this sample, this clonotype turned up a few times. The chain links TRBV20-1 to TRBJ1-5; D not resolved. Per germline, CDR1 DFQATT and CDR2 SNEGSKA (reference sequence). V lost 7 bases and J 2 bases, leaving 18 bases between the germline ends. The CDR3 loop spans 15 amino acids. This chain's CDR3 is CSVQRSGLGNQPQHF. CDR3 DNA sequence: TGCAGTGTTCAGAGGTCCGGGTTGGGCAATCAGCCCCAGCATTTT.

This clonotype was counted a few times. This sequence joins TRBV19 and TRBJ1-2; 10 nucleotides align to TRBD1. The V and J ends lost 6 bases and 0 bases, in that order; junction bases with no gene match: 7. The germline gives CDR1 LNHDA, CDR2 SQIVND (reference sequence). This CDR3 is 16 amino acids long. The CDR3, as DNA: TGTGCCAGTAGCCGGACAGGGGGTCCTTCTAACTATGGCTACACCTTC. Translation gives CASSRTGGPSNYGYTF.

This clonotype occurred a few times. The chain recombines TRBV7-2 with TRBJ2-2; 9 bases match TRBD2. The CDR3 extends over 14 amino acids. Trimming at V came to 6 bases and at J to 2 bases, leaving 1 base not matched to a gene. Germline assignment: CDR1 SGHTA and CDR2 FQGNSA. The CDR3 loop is CASRLAGNTGELFF. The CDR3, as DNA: TGTGCCAGCAGACTAGCGGGTAACACCGGGGAGCTGTTTTTT.

The CDR3 loop reads CASSNRAPYEQYF. Written as DNA, the CDR3 is TGTGCCAGCAGTAACAGGGCTCCCTACGAGCAGTACTTC. V gene TRBV28 combines with J gene TRBJ2-7, with TRBD1 as a possible D gene (6 bases). The germline V gene has CDR1 MDHEN and CDR2 SYDVKM. There are 13 residues in the CDR3. Trimming shortened V by 5 bases and J by 2 bases, and 10 bases separated the two germline ends.

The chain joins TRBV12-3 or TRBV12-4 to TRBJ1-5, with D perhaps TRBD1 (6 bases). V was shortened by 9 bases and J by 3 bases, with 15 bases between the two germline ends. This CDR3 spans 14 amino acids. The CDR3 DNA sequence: TGTGCCAGTGCGCCCGGGACACTCAATCAGCCCCAGCATTTT. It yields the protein CASAPGTLNQPQHF.

The CDR3 coding sequence is TGTGCCAGCAGCGGGGGACTAGCGGGAGTCTCCGAGCAGTACTTC. The encoded protein is CASSGGLAGVSEQYF. The chain employs TRBV9 and TRBJ2-7; TRBD2 agrees at 14 bases. The CDR3 loop spans 15 amino acids. J gave up 6 bases and V 3 bases, and 5 bases lay outside the gene matches. CDR1 and CDR2 (germline): SGDLS, YYNGEE.

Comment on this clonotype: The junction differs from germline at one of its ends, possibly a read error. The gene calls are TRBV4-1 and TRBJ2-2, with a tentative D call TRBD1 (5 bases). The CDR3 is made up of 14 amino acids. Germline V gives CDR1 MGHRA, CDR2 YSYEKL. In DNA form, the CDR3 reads TGCGCCAACAGCCAAGGCGACAGACCCGGGGAGCTGTTTTTT. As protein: CANSQGDRPGELFF.

Here the CDR3 DNA reads TGCAGTGCTCCTTTTCAGGGGGTCACTGAAGCTTTCTTT. Its protein product is CSAPFQGVTEAFF. This rearrangement joins TRBV20-1 to TRBJ1-1; 7 bases agree with TRBD1. With 5 bases clipped from V and 4 bases from J, the junction kept 7 bases outside the gene matches. The CDR3 runs to 13 residues. Germline CDR1 DFQATT, CDR2 SNEGSKA (reference sequence).

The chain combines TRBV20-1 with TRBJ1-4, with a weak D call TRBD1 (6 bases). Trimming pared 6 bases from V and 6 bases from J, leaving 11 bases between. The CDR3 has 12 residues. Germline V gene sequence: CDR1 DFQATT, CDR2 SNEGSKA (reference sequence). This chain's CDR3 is CSADRTDEKLFF. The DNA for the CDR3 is TGCAGTGCGGATAGGACAGATGAAAAACTGTTTTTT.

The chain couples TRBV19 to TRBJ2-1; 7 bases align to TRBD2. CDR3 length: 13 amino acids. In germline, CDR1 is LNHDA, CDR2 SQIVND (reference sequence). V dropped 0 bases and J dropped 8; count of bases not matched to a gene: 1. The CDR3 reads CASSIDRGDEQFF. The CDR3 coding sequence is TGTGCCAGTAGTATAGATCGGGGGGATGAGCAGTTCTTC. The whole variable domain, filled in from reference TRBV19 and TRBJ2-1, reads DGGITQSPKYLFRKEGQNVTLSCEQNLNHDAMYWYRQDPGQGLRLIYYSQIVNDFQKGDIAEGYSVSREKKESFPLTVTSAQKNPTAFYLCASSIDRGDEQFFGPGTRLTVL.